Listed below are T cell receptor beta chains from one sample, sequenced in a study of CD8+ T cells in alopecia areata. Libraries were prepared by immunoSEQ multiplex PCR; TCRdb keeps only in-frame clonotypes and omits some of them. The sample includes about 300,000 clones, 55% to 75% of them seen just once. This specimen was CD4+ T cells sorted from blood, taken at week 24, from a patient treated with tofacitinib. The source is a human donor with alopecia areata. CDR3s include the opening cysteine and the closing phenylalanine or tryptophan. A D gene is named only where the DNA matches it firmly.

d_call,cdr3_length,j_call,v_call,cdr3_aa
TRBD2,15,TRBJ2-1,TRBV7-3,CASSLGTSNYNEQFF
.,15,TRBJ1-2,TRBV6-6,CASSYSRGYNYGYTF
.,14,TRBJ1-5,TRBV5-6,CASSPNRANQPQHF
.,16,TRBJ2-7,TRBV30,CAWSYGLFGKNHEQYF
.,14,TRBJ1-4,TRBV28,CASSFPQLQEKLFF
.,14,TRBJ2-3,TRBV23-1,CASSQKEGTDTQYF
.,11,TRBJ1-2,TRBV20-1,CSARWNYGYTF
.,14,TRBJ1-1,TRBV11-2,CASNKGRENTEAFF
.,15,TRBJ1-2,TRBV4-1,CASSQDSWASGGYTF
.,16,TRBJ1-5,TRBV30,CAWSAPYSRGGQPQHF
.,14,TRBJ2-3,TRBV11-2,CASSLISSTDTQYF
.,12,TRBJ2-1,TRBV29-1,CSVERRVNEQFF
TRBD1,14,TRBJ1-5,TRBV27,CASSSRTGYQPQHF
TRBD1,16,TRBJ2-6,TRBV19,CASSIQGDVGANVLTF
.,14,TRBJ2-7,TRBV18,CASSPTRTAYEQYF
.,14,TRBJ2-5,TRBV7-2,CASNQSPGWETQYF
.,16,TRBJ1-6,TRBV6-6,CASSYSTGPSNSPLHF
.,14,TRBJ2-3,TRBV29-1,CSARRRGDTDTQYF
.,16,TRBJ2-1,TRBV27,CASTSVGVAHYNEQFF
.,12,TRBJ2-7,TRBV30,CAWSGAFYEQYF
.,14,TRBJ2-1,TRBV7-8,CASSLALRVAEQFF
TRBD1,16,TRBJ1-2,TRBV28,CASSLTGTGSNYGYTF
.,16,TRBJ2-7,TRBV7-2,CASSLKGGISSYEQYF